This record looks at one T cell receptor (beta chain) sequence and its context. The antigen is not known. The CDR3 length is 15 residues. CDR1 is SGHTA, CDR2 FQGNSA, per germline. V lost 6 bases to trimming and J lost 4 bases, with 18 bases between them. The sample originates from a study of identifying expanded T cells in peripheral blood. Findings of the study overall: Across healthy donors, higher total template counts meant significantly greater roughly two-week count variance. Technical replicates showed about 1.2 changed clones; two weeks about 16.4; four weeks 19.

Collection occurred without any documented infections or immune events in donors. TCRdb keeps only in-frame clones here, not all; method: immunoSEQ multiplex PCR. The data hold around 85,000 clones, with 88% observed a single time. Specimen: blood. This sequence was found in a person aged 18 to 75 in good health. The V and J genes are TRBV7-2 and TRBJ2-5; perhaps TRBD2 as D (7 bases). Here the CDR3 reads CASSREAGAPETQYF. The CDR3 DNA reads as TGTGCCAGCAGTCGTGAGGCGGGGGCCCCAGAGACCCAGTACTTC. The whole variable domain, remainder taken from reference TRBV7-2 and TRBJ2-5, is GAGVSQSPSNKVTEKGKDVELRCDPISGHTALYWYRQSLGQGLEFLIYFQGNSAPDKSGLPSDRFSAERTGGSVSTLTIQRTQQEDSAVYLCASSREAGAPETQYFGPGTRLLVL.